The sequence of this T cell receptor (beta chain) was determined in a study of control samples from healthy donors and cancer patients (dated by TCRdb to about 2020). Receptor libraries were prepared by the immunoSEQ multiplex PCR assay. Held by TCRdb, this immuneACCESS table contains in-frame sequences only and omits some clones. Under half of the omission traces to an unresolved V gene where checked; the cause of the rest is unknown. For this sample the table gives over 150,000 clones, of which around 94% were detected only once. The ten top clones hold approximately 14% of the sample. Deletion took 5 bases off V and 5 bases off J, with a span of 11 bases between the germline ends. Based on the germline V gene, the CDR1 and CDR2 sequences are KGHDR and SFDVKD. Spanning cysteine to phenylalanine, the CDR3 consists of 13 amino acids. The entry retains the CDR3 DNA only, 39 bases that are in frame from base 1.

This clone was picked up one time. Its binding antigen is unknown. Base qualities are missing; no much larger clone stands one base away. The sequence derives from a man in his fifties or sixties with colorectal cancer. The sequenced material came from PBMCs. The chain links TRBV24-1 with TRBJ2-5, and perhaps TRBD1 as D gene, on 5 matching bases. The CDR3 reads CATSGRRAETQYF. In nucleotide form, the sequence is TGTGCCACCAGTGGACGCAGGGCGGAGACCCAGTACTTC.